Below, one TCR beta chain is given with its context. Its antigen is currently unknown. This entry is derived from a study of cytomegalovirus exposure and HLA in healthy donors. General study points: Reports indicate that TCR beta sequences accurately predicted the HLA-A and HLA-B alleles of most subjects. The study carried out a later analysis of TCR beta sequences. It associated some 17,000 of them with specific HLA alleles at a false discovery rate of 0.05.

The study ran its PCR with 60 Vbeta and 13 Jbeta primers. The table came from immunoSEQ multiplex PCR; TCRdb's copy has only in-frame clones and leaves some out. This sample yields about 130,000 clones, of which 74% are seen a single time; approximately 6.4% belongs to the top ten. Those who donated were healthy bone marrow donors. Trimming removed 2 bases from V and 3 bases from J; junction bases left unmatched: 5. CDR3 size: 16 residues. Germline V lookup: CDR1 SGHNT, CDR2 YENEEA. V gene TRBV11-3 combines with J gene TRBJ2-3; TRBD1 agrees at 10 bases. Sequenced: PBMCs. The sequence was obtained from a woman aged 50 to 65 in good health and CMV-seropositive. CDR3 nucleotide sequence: TGTGCCAGCAGCTTAAGGACAGGGGGATTGACAGATACGCAGTATTTT. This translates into CASSLRTGGLTDTQYF.